Below are 29 T cell receptor beta chains sequenced from a single sample in a study of CXCR3-negative and CXCR3-positive naive CD8 T cells. UMI labels and 5' RACE were used to prepare the TRB cDNA libraries. Each CDR3 protein gets one entry in TCRdb, which reprocessed the 5' RACE reads and gives no DNA. The sample has about 56,000 distinct CDR3 sequences, and its top ten clones hold more than 20%. The sequencing input was memory CD8+ T cells from blood. The receptors stem from a human donor in good health. Some clones in this sample may be carry-over from other donors' samples.

The chain combines TRBV7-2 with TRBJ2-7. Germline values: CDR1 SGHTA, CDR2 FQGNSA. The CDR3 runs to 13 residues. The CDR3 region is CASSSTDSYEQYF.

The V and J genes are TRBV20-1 and TRBJ1-2; TCRdb selects TRBD1, and the lack of DNA leaves this call unchecked. Germline CDR1 and CDR2: DFQATT and SNEGSKA (reference sequence). This CDR3 is built from 14 residues. The CDR3 here is CSATGQGLTYGYTF.

The gene calls are TRBV6-5 and TRBJ2-5; the D call from TCRdb, TRBD1, cannot be confirmed without DNA. Looked up from germline, CDR1 is MNHEY and CDR2 is SVGAGI. The length of the CDR3 is 13 residues. The CDR3 loop reads CASSPWVRETQYF.

This chain connects TRBV9 to TRBJ1-2; checking the TCRdb D call of TRBD1 is not possible without DNA. Germline CDR1 is SGDLS and CDR2 is YYNGEE. CDR3 length: 13 amino acids. The CDR3 here is CASSSLGIYGYTF.

According to its frequency, this clonotype is medium-sized. This rearrangement joins TRBV20-1 to TRBJ2-3; the D call of TRBD2 rests on TCRdb alone, since no DNA is present to check it. The V gene's germline CDR1 is DFQATT and CDR2 SNEGSKA (reference sequence). The CDR3 loop spans 16 amino acids. CDR3 loop: CSARDWSGTYTDTQYF.

The rearrangement uses TRBV6-5 and TRBJ2-7. The CDR3 totals 12 residues. CDR1 MNHEY and CDR2 SVGAGI come from the germline V gene. CDR3 sequence reads: CASGWSYNEQYF.

The chain employs TRBV7-9 and TRBJ2-1; TCRdb indicates TRBD2, and absent DNA this call remains unverified. The length of the CDR3 is 12 residues. Per germline, CDR1 SEHNR and CDR2 FQNEAQ (reference sequence). The CDR3 here is CASRDYHNEQFF.

The J gene is TRBJ2-3, the V gene TRBV29-1; checking the TCRdb D call of TRBD2 is not possible without DNA. Per the germline V gene, CDR1 is SQVTM and CDR2 is ANQGSEA. This CDR3 is built from 15 residues. The CDR3 sequence is CSVRGGGGSTDTQYF.

The CDR3: CASSLDQAGVRETQYF. V is TRBV7-9 and J is TRBJ2-5; TCRdb reports TRBD2, a call that lacks DNA to check it against. The CDR3 length is 16 residues. Germline lookup yields CDR1 SEHNR and CDR2 FQNEAQ (reference sequence).

The chain recombines TRBV4-3 with TRBJ1-3; TCRdb proposes TRBD1, but this gene call is untestable without DNA. CDR1 LGHNA and CDR2 YSLEER come from the germline V gene. The CDR3 is 16 residues long. CDR3 loop: CASSQDHRVPGNTIYF.

V is TRBV5-1 and J is TRBJ2-5. CDR1 SGHRS and CDR2 YFSETQ come from the germline V gene. The CDR3 runs to 16 residues. CDR3 protein: CASSLGWAEIQETQYF.

The chain employs TRBV4-1 and TRBJ2-7; the D call of TRBD2 rests on TCRdb alone, since no DNA is present to check it. The CDR3 is 15 amino acids. Germline assignment: CDR1 MGHRA and CDR2 YSYEKL. CDR3 loop: CASSQAPPGLADILF.

This rearrangement joins TRBV29-1 to TRBJ2-7; no DNA is available, so the TRBD1 call from TCRdb remains unchecked. The CDR3 runs to 11 residues. Germline V lookup: CDR1 SQVTM, CDR2 ANQGSEA. This CDR3 reads CSARDSYEQYF.

This chain uses TRBV10-3 with TRBJ2-1; the TCRdb call, TRBD2, lacks DNA for checking. The CDR3 is 13 amino acids. Germline V gene sequence: CDR1 ENHRY, CDR2 SYGVKD. CDR3 protein: CATLGPANNEQFF.

The chain joins TRBV7-9 to TRBJ2-1; TCRdb returns TRBD1, unconfirmable since there is no DNA. The germline V gene has CDR1 SEHNR and CDR2 FQNEAQ (reference sequence). There are 14 residues in the CDR3. The CDR3 is CASSPDRAYNEQFF.

The rearrangement uses TRBV20-1 and TRBJ2-1; TCRdb calls TRBD2, which cannot be checked without DNA. CDR1 is DFQATT, CDR2 SNEGSKA, per germline (reference sequence). The CDR3 sequence is 14 residues long. The CDR3 region is CSAVSGRDYNEQFF.

The chain combines TRBV6-1 with TRBJ2-7; TCRdb designates TRBD2, a call that cannot be tested without DNA. This CDR3 spans 16 amino acids. CDR1 and CDR2 from the germline V gene are MNHNS and SASEGT. The CDR3 spells CASSDSTLAGVGEQYF.

This chain's CDR3 is CASRGPAGGLLDNEQFF. V gene TRBV6-1 combines with J gene TRBJ2-1; TCRdb's assignment of TRBD1 cannot be checked, as there is no DNA. Germline assignment: CDR1 MNHNS and CDR2 SASEGT. The CDR3 covers 17 residues.

V is TRBV7-2 and J is TRBJ2-3; there is no DNA to check the TCRdb D call of TRBD2. CDR1 is SGHTA and CDR2 is FQGNSA in the germline V gene. The CDR3 covers 19 residues. The CDR3 is CASSRASDLSGGAFVTQYF. Together with reference TRBV7-2 and TRBJ2-3, the CDR3 gives the full variable domain: GAGVSQSPSNKVTEKGKDVELRCDPISGHTALYWYRQSLGQGLEFLIYFQGNSAPDKSGLPSDRFSAERTGGSVSTLTIQRTQQEDSAVYLCASSRASDLSGGAFVTQYFGPGTRLTVL.

This rearrangement joins TRBV20-1 to TRBJ2-1; the TCRdb D gene call, TRBD2, has no DNA to confirm it. CDR3 length: 14 amino acids. In germline, CDR1 is DFQATT, CDR2 SNEGSKA (reference sequence). The CDR3 reads CSARLAGVWVEQFF.

The chain employs TRBV29-1 and TRBJ2-5; there is no DNA to check the TCRdb D call of TRBD1. Germline assignment: CDR1 SQVTM and CDR2 ANQGSEA. The CDR3 spans 13 residues. CDR3 amino acids: CSEGSGVGETQYF.

The gene calls are TRBV29-1 and TRBJ2-7; the D call from TCRdb, TRBD1, cannot be confirmed without DNA. The CDR3 spans 16 residues. Germline loops: CDR1 SQVTM, CDR2 ANQGSEA. CDR3: CSASPEEGAMTYEQYF.

The gene calls are TRBV15 and TRBJ2-7; the D gene TCRdb calls, TRBD1, cannot be checked with no DNA. Germline loops: CDR1 LNHNV, CDR2 YYDKDF (reference sequence). The CDR3 extends over 15 amino acids. The CDR3 reads CATSRTGDGSYEQYF.

The CDR3 loop is CASSLIRGGRSYEQYF. The genes are TRBV28 and TRBJ2-7; the TCRdb call, TRBD2, lacks DNA for checking. Germline V gives CDR1 MDHEN, CDR2 SYDVKM. The CDR3 has 16 residues.

The V and J genes are TRBV12-3 or TRBV12-4 and TRBJ2-3; TCRdb lists TRBD2, though no DNA is available to test this call. The length of the CDR3 is 17 residues. The CDR3 reads CASSFHSGGGETDTQYF.

J is TRBJ2-7 and V is TRBV29-1; as DNA is missing, the TRBD2 call by TCRdb cannot be tested. The CDR3 sequence is 13 residues long. The germline gives CDR1 SQVTM, CDR2 ANQGSEA. CDR3: CSGASGNSYEQYF.

This chain uses TRBV29-1 with TRBJ2-7. CDR3 length: 11 amino acids. Germline V lookup: CDR1 SQVTM, CDR2 ANQGSEA. CDR3 sequence reads: CSVETDYEQYF.

The chain recombines TRBV27 with TRBJ2-7; TCRdb outputs TRBD1, but without DNA this stays unchecked. This CDR3 comprises 14 residues. Looked up from germline, CDR1 is MNHEY and CDR2 is SMNVEV (reference sequence). The CDR3 loop reads CASSLAGGFYEQYF.

The chain has TRBV5-1 and TRBJ2-7; TCRdb selects TRBD1, and the lack of DNA leaves this call unchecked. The CDR3 consists of 13 residues. Germline CDR1 reads SGHRS; CDR2 reads YFSETQ. This chain's CDR3 is CASRGDMSYEQYF.